This is a list of T cell receptor beta chains from one sample in a study of T cells in localized non-small cell lung cancer. The table came from immunoSEQ multiplex PCR; TCRdb's copy has only in-frame clones and leaves some out. The table records about 130,000 clones, about 89% of them present only once. Sequencing used peripheral blood, obtained before any cancer treatment. The receptor set was obtained from a female donor at least 60 years old with stage I lung adenocarcinoma. CDR3s include the opening cysteine and the closing phenylalanine or tryptophan. The D gene is left open where the match is weak. Not all rows give a size; the values are once, few, many and, for expanded clones, a class.

v_gene	abundance	d_gene	j_gene	CDR3nt	CDR3aa
TRBV29-1	.	.	TRBJ1-2	TGCAGCGTTGATAGGGGCAAAAACTATGGCTACACCTTC	CSVDRGKNYGYTF
TRBV7-7	.	TRBD2	TRBJ2-3	TGTGCCAGCAGCTTGGGACTAGCGGGACAAGATACGCAGTATTTT	CASSLGLAGQDTQYF
TRBV30	once	.	TRBJ2-7	TGTGCCTGGAGGGACGATTACGAGCAGTACTTC	CAWRDDYEQYF
TRBV5-1	.	.	TRBJ2-5	TGCGCCAGCAGCTTGGTCTACGGAGAGACCCAGTACTTC	CASSLVYGETQYF
TRBV5-4	.	.	TRBJ1-1	TGTGCCAGCAGCTTTTCTACTGAAGCTTTCTTT	CASSFSTEAFF
TRBV28	.	TRBD1	TRBJ1-2	TGTGCCAGCGGAAACAGGGGGCGGTTTGGTGGCTACACCTTC	CASGNRGRFGGYTF
TRBV29-1	.	TRBD2	TRBJ2-1	TGCAGCGTTAGACTAGCGGGAGGGCCGAATGAGCAGTTCTTC	CSVRLAGGPNEQFF
TRBV11-2	once	.	TRBJ2-7	TGTGCCAGCAGCCCTAGAGCTGGGGCTTCCTACGAGCAGTACTTC	CASSPRAGASYEQYF
TRBV7-3	.	TRBD1	TRBJ2-5	TGTGCCAGCAGCGCAGCAGGGGGCCCAGAGGAGACCCAGTACTTC	CASSAAGGPEETQYF
TRBV2	.	TRBD1	TRBJ2-1	TGTGCCAGCAGTCGAGCGGGACAGGGGGTTTCAGAGCAGTTCTTC	CASSRAGQGVSEQFF
TRBV19	.	TRBD1	TRBJ1-3	TGTGCCAGTAGTGCCAGAGACAGGGGCTCTGGAAACACCATATATTTT	CASSARDRGSGNTIYF
TRBV19	.	.	TRBJ1-2	TGTGCCAGTAGTAAGTCTACGGCAAACTATGGCTACACCTTC	CASSKSTANYGYTF
TRBV11-3	once	TRBD2	TRBJ2-1	TGTGCCAGCAGCTTAGATCTAGCGGGAGGGCCTGTAGGTGAGCAGTTCTTC	CASSLDLAGGPVGEQFF
TRBV10-2	.	.	TRBJ1-2	TGCGCCAGCAGTTCCCAAAGAGGGGTTGACGGCTACACCTTC	CASSSQRGVDGYTF
TRBV2	.	.	TRBJ1-4	TGTGCCAGCAGCGAGGGATCACACAGGAGGTTAGGTGAAAAACTGTTTTTT	CASSEGSHRRLGEKLFF
TRBV28	.	.	TRBJ1-2	TGTGCCAGCAGCGTGGGTAACTATGGCTACACCTTC	CASSVGNYGYTF
TRBV23-1	.	TRBD1	TRBJ2-7	TGCGCCAGCAGTCAATCTACAGGGGACTCCTACGAGCAGTACTTC	CASSQSTGDSYEQYF
TRBV4-1	many	.	TRBJ1-1	TGCGCCAGCAGCCAAGATCCCCAGGGATCAGCTTTCTTT	CASSQDPQGSAFF
TRBV7-3	.	TRBD1	TRBJ2-7	TGTGCCAGCAGCATGACAGGGGCTCTACCTTACGAGCAGTACTTC	CASSMTGALPYEQYF
TRBV6-5	.	TRBD2	TRBJ2-1	TGTGCCAGCACTGCGGGAGTTTGGAATGAGCAGTTCTTC	CASTAGVWNEQFF
TRBV29-1	.	.	TRBJ1-1	TGCAGCGCCGCCGTTGGTATGAACACTGAAGCTTTCTTT	CSAAVGMNTEAFF
TRBV6-6	.	TRBD1	TRBJ2-7	TGTGCCAGCAGCCGGGGTGTGGGACAGGGATTTTACGAGCAGTACTTC	CASSRGVGQGFYEQYF
TRBV4-1	.	.	TRBJ1-3	TGCGCCAGCAGCCAAGGACCGGGGGCTACTGGAAACACCATATATTTT	CASSQGPGATGNTIYF
TRBV6-6	.	TRBD2	TRBJ2-7	TGTGCCAGCAGTCCCCCCGGGAGGCCCTACGAGCAGTACTTC	CASSPPGRPYEQYF
TRBV28	.	TRBD2	TRBJ2-1	TGTGCCAGCAGTTTCCGACTAGCGGGAGTCGGGAATGAGCAGTTCTTC	CASSFRLAGVGNEQFF
TRBV9	once	.	TRBJ2-5	TGTGCCAGCAGCGTCATTTCTGGGACCCAGTACTTC	CASSVISGTQYF
TRBV5-4	.	.	TRBJ1-2	TGTGCCAGCAGCTTGCGGGGGACCAACTATGGCTACACCTTC	CASSLRGTNYGYTF
TRBV6-5	.	TRBD2	TRBJ2-7	TGTGCCAGCAGGCCCGGGACTAGCGGCCCCTACGAGCAGTACTTC	CASRPGTSGPYEQYF
TRBV10-2	.	TRBD1	TRBJ2-4	TGCGCCAGCAGGGCAACAGGGGGCGGCATTCAGTACTTC	CASRATGGGIQYF
TRBV7-3	.	.	TRBJ2-1	TGTGCCAGCAGTCCCTACGGAGGGGGGTACAATGAGCAGTTCTTC	CASSPYGGGYNEQFF
TRBV29-1	.	TRBD1	TRBJ2-3	TGCAGCGTGGGACAGGTCCCCAGCACAGATACGCAGTATTTT	CSVGQVPSTDTQYF
TRBV20-1	.	.	TRBJ2-7	TGCAGTGGAGAGGGCCGGCACGAGCAGTACTTC	CSGEGRHEQYF
TRBV4-1	.	.	TRBJ2-3	TGCGCCAGCAGCCAAGGGGAGACCGGGGGTTCTACGCAGTATTTT	CASSQGETGGSTQYF
TRBV6-1	.	.	TRBJ1-5	TGTGCCAGCACCGGCGATAGCAATCAGCCCCAGCATTTT	CASTGDSNQPQHF
TRBV10-1	.	.	TRBJ2-7	TGCGCCAGCAGACGGAGGGCCTACGAGCAGTACTTC	CASRRRAYEQYF
TRBV6-5	.	.	TRBJ1-1	TGTGCCAGCAGTTACCGTAGGGGCCGGATTAACACTGAAGCTTTCTTT	CASSYRRGRINTEAFF
TRBV30	once	.	TRBJ2-7	TGTGCCTGGAGTGCAGGGTTCAACGAGCAGTACTTC	CAWSAGFNEQYF
TRBV5-3	.	TRBD1	TRBJ1-1	TGTGCCAGCAGCATGGGACAGACCAACACTGAAGCTTTCTTT	CASSMGQTNTEAFF
TRBV29-1	.	TRBD1	TRBJ2-4	TGCAGCGTTGGTGACAGGGCTGACAACATTCAGTACTTC	CSVGDRADNIQYF
TRBV5-1	.	.	TRBJ2-7	TGCGCCAGCAGCTTGGCAGGGCGGGAGCAGTACTTC	CASSLAGREQYF
TRBV28	.	.	TRBJ2-5	TGTGCCAGCAAACCCGGACGGACCCAAGAGACCCAGTACTTC	CASKPGRTQETQYF
TRBV6-1	.	TRBD1	TRBJ2-2	TGTGCCAGCAGTGAAGTTAAAATTGGACAGGGGGTTACCGGGGAGCTGTTTTTT	CASSEVKIGQGVTGELFF
TRBV18	.	TRBD1	TRBJ2-7	TGTGCCAGCTCAGACAGGGACGAGCAGTACTTC	CASSDRDEQYF
TRBV5-6	.	.	TRBJ2-3	TGTGCCAGCAGCTTGTTCCAGTCAGATACGCAGTATTTT	CASSLFQSDTQYF
TRBV15	.	TRBD1	TRBJ2-3	TGTGCCACCAGCAGCCGGGACAGGGCCCCAGATACGCAGTATTTT	CATSSRDRAPDTQYF
TRBV7-2	.	TRBD1	TRBJ2-2	TGTGCCAGCAGCCACGACAGGGGTCAAGGCGGGGAGCTGTTTTTT	CASSHDRGQGGELFF
TRBV6-4	.	TRBD1	TRBJ1-2	TGTGCCAGCAGCCCCCGGACAGGGGGCGATGGCTACACCTTC	CASSPRTGGDGYTF
TRBV6-1	.	.	TRBJ2-7	TGTGCCAGCAGTGAAGCGCGAGGCAGGGCGGTCTACGAGCAGTACTTC	CASSEARGRAVYEQYF
TRBV19	few	TRBD1	TRBJ1-1	TGTGCCACCCAGAGGGGGCTCGGCACTGAAGCTTTCTTT	CATQRGLGTEAFF
TRBV27	.	TRBD1	TRBJ1-1	TGTGCCAGCAGGGCAGGGGGCAGGACTGAAGCTTTCTTT	CASRAGGRTEAFF
TRBV10-3	.	.	TRBJ2-3	TGTGCCATCAGGACAGCTAGCACAGATACGCAGTATTTT	CAIRTASTDTQYF
TRBV28	.	.	TRBJ1-3	TGTGCCAGCAGGGCTGACAGGAGTGGAAACACCATATATTTT	CASRADRSGNTIYF
TRBV2	.	TRBD1	TRBJ1-4	TGTGCCAGCACCGGGACAGGGCATGAAAAACTGTTTTTT	CASTGTGHEKLFF
TRBV11-2	once	.	TRBJ2-3	TGTGCCAGCAGCAAAAAACCCGGGACCGTTAGCACAGATACGCAGTATTTT	CASSKKPGTVSTDTQYF
TRBV6-5	.	.	TRBJ2-7	TGTGCCAGCAGTCCTCCTCTTAAGAGGCACGAGCAGTACTTC	CASSPPLKRHEQYF
TRBV6-5	.	.	TRBJ1-5	TGTGCCAGCAGTGAGGGGGTTGGTCAGCCCCAGCATTTT	CASSEGVGQPQHF
TRBV9	.	TRBD1	TRBJ1-2	TGTGCCAGCAGCGTTGACAGGGCCGACTACTATGGCTACACCTTC	CASSVDRADYYGYTF
TRBV6-1	.	.	TRBJ2-5	TGTGCCACCTTGGCGGGGGAGACCCAGTACTTC	CATLAGETQYF
TRBV27	.	TRBD2	TRBJ2-7	TGTGCCAGCAGTTTATCGGGGGCCCCGGGACTAGCGGGAGGTCTCAGCTCCTACGAGCAGTACTTC	CASSLSGAPGLAGGLSSYEQYF